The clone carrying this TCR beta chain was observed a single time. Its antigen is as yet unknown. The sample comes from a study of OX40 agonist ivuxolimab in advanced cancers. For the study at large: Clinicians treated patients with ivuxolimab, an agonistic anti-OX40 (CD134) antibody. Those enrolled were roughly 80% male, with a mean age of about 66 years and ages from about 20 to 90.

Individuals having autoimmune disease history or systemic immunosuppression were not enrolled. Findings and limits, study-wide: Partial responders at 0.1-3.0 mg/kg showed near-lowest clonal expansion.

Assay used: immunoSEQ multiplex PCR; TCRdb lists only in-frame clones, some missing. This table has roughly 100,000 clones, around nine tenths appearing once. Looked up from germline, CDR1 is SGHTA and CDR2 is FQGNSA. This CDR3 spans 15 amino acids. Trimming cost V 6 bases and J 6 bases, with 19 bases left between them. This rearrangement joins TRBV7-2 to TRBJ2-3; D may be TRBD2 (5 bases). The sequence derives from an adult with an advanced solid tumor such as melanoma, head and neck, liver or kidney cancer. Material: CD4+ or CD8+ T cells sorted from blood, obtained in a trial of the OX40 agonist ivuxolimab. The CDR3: CASSRVRTFRDTQYF. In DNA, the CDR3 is TGTGCCAGCAGTCGAGTAAGGACTTTCCGGGATACGCAGTATTTT.